This T cell receptor beta chain came from a study of PD-1 blockade in classical Hodgkin lymphoma. Study background: Nivolumab was administered to patients intravenously at 3 mg/kg every 2 weeks.

Study results and caveats: Patients excluded were those beginning nivolumab under 1 year after ASCT.

V gave up 5 bases and J gave up 4 bases, with 15 bases separating them. CDR1 SQVTM and CDR2 ANQGSEA come from the germline V gene. The CDR3 runs to 14 residues. Comments on this clone: The target antigen is unknown.

The table came from immunoSEQ multiplex PCR; TCRdb's copy has only in-frame clones and leaves some out. In the table there are around 7,400 clones, 82% of which are singletons. This sample's time point: cycle 4 day 1 (C4D1), after less than 7 weeks of nivolumab. All the patients suffered relapse after autologous stem cell transplantation, and brentuximab vedotin exposure differed. This TCR derives from a human donor with classical Hodgkin lymphoma. Sequencing was performed on peripheral blood mononuclear cells (PBMCs), taken before the fourth cycle of nivolumab. The chain combines TRBV29-1 with TRBJ2-4, with a tentative D call TRBD1 (6 bases). CDR3 loop: CSVTPGTFKNIQYF. The CDR3 region has the DNA TGCAGCGTTACCCCCGGGACATTTAAAAACATTCAGTACTTC.